These T cell receptor beta chains were read from a single sample in a study of control samples from healthy donors and cancer patients. This table comes from immunoSEQ multiplex PCR, and its TCRdb copy is limited to in-frame clones, with some not included. Altogether 390,000 or so clones are present, around 90% being singletons, with the ten largest covering 5% to 8%. The material sequenced was PBMCs. The receptors were sampled from a man aged 35 to 55 with head and neck cancer. Both conserved end residues are part of each CDR3. The D gene is left open where the match is weak. Size values are once, few and many counts, or a class for expanded clones, and some rows have none.

clone size: -; V gene: TRBV28; D gene: -; J gene: TRBJ1-5; CDR3 protein: CASSPPGVSNQPQHF; CDR3 DNA: TGTGCCAGCAGCCCCCCCGGGGTGAGCAATCAGCCCCAGCATTTT
clone size: -; V gene: TRBV5-6; D gene: -; J gene: TRBJ1-2; CDR3 protein: CASSLDTGTYGYTF; CDR3 DNA: TGTGCCAGCAGCTTGGACACAGGGACTTATGGCTACACCTTC
clone size: -; V gene: TRBV6-6; D gene: -; J gene: TRBJ1-3; CDR3 protein: CASSWTGFSGNTIYF; CDR3 DNA: TGTGCCAGCAGTTGGACGGGATTCTCTGGAAACACCATATATTTT
clone size: -; V gene: TRBV2; D gene: -; J gene: TRBJ1-5; CDR3 protein: CASSPDRDQPQHF; CDR3 DNA: TGTGCCAGCAGCCCCGACCGAGATCAGCCCCAGCATTTT
clone size: -; V gene: TRBV18; D gene: TRBD2; J gene: TRBJ2-5; CDR3 protein: CASSPTSGRETQYF; CDR3 DNA: TGTGCCAGCTCACCAACTAGCGGGAGAGAGACCCAGTACTTC
clone size: -; V gene: TRBV7-8; D gene: -; J gene: TRBJ1-4; CDR3 protein: CASSSGGFNEKLFF; CDR3 DNA: TGTGCCAGCAGCTCTGGTGGGTTTAATGAAAAACTGTTTTTT
clone size: few; V gene: TRBV6-1; D gene: TRBD2; J gene: TRBJ2-2; CDR3 protein: CASSDFSGENTGELFF; CDR3 DNA: TGTGCCAGCAGTGACTTTAGCGGGGAGAACACCGGGGAGCTGTTTTTT
clone size: -; V gene: TRBV10-3; D gene: TRBD2; J gene: TRBJ2-3; CDR3 protein: CAIAGEGGADTQYF; CDR3 DNA: TGTGCCATAGCGGGAGAGGGTGGGGCAGATACGCAGTATTTT
clone size: -; V gene: TRBV27; D gene: -; J gene: TRBJ2-7; CDR3 protein: CASSFSSSYEQYF; CDR3 DNA: TGTGCCAGCAGTTTCTCCAGCTCCTACGAGCAGTACTTC
clone size: -; V gene: TRBV16; D gene: TRBD1; J gene: TRBJ2-3; CDR3 protein: CASSSSTGPTDTQYF; CDR3 DNA: TGTGCCAGCAGCTCCTCGACAGGGCCCACAGATACGCAGTATTTT
clone size: -; V gene: TRBV2; D gene: TRBD1; J gene: TRBJ1-1; CDR3 protein: CARLDRGDTEAFF; CDR3 DNA: TGTGCCAGATTGGACAGGGGAGACACTGAAGCTTTCTTT
clone size: -; V gene: TRBV6-1; D gene: -; J gene: TRBJ2-7; CDR3 protein: CASSELGGALEQYF; CDR3 DNA: TGTGCCAGCAGTGAACTCGGAGGGGCCCTGGAGCAGTACTTC
clone size: -; V gene: TRBV5-1; D gene: TRBD1; J gene: TRBJ1-2; CDR3 protein: CASSGGTVNYGYTF; CDR3 DNA: TGCGCCAGCAGCGGCGGGACAGTTAACTATGGCTACACCTTC
clone size: -; V gene: TRBV6-4; D gene: -; J gene: TRBJ1-6; CDR3 protein: CASSLTGDNSPLHF; CDR3 DNA: TGTGCCAGCAGTTTGACAGGAGATAATTCACCCCTCCACTTT
clone size: once; V gene: TRBV6-5; D gene: -; J gene: TRBJ2-3; CDR3 protein: CASRSLRRITDTQYF; CDR3 DNA: TGTGCCAGCAGATCACTCCGGCGGATCACAGATACGCAGTATTTT
clone size: -; V gene: TRBV7-8; D gene: TRBD2; J gene: TRBJ2-5; CDR3 protein: CASSLNELAGDLRKETQYF; CDR3 DNA: TGTGCCAGCAGCTTAAATGAACTAGCGGGAGATTTGCGGAAAGAGACCCAGTACTTC
clone size: -; V gene: TRBV28; D gene: TRBD1; J gene: TRBJ2-7; CDR3 protein: CASSPGQAPSYEQYF; CDR3 DNA: TGTGCCAGCAGTCCGGGACAGGCTCCCTCCTACGAGCAGTACTTC
clone size: -; V gene: TRBV5-4; D gene: -; J gene: TRBJ2-2; CDR3 protein: CASSLVGREGSAGELFF; CDR3 DNA: TGTGCCAGCAGCTTGGTGGGCAGGGAAGGTTCAGCCGGGGAGCTGTTTTTT
clone size: -; V gene: TRBV28; D gene: -; J gene: TRBJ1-2; CDR3 protein: CASSPLVGYGYTF; CDR3 DNA: TGTGCCAGCAGTCCCCTAGTGGGATATGGCTACACCTTC
clone size: -; V gene: TRBV19; D gene: TRBD1; J gene: TRBJ2-5; CDR3 protein: CASSTGVTQYF; CDR3 DNA: TGTGCCAGTAGCACAGGGGTGACCCAGTACTTC
clone size: -; V gene: TRBV2; D gene: TRBD1; J gene: TRBJ2-7; CDR3 protein: CASSSTGIYEQYF; CDR3 DNA: TGTGCCAGCAGTTCGACAGGGATCTACGAGCAGTACTTC
clone size: once; V gene: TRBV7-8; D gene: -; J gene: TRBJ2-1; CDR3 protein: CASTHEASGRGNEQFF; CDR3 DNA: TGTGCCAGCACCCACGAAGCTTCTGGGCGCGGCAATGAGCAGTTCTTC
clone size: -; V gene: TRBV4-3; D gene: -; J gene: TRBJ2-5; CDR3 protein: CASSQLKDREGETQYF; CDR3 DNA: TGCGCCAGCAGCCAACTGAAGGACAGGGAGGGAGAGACCCAGTACTTC
clone size: -; V gene: TRBV4-3; D gene: TRBD1; J gene: TRBJ2-7; CDR3 protein: CASSQERTGFYEQYF; CDR3 DNA: TGCGCCAGCAGCCAAGAAAGGACAGGGTTCTACGAGCAGTACTTC
clone size: -; V gene: TRBV5-1; D gene: -; J gene: TRBJ1-1; CDR3 protein: CASSPYQGNTEAFF; CDR3 DNA: TGCGCCAGCAGCCCGTATCAGGGGAACACTGAAGCTTTCTTT
clone size: -; V gene: TRBV10-2; D gene: TRBD2; J gene: TRBJ2-2; CDR3 protein: CASSESTGGTAGELFF; CDR3 DNA: TGCGCCAGCAGTGAGTCGACCGGGGGGACGGCCGGGGAGCTGTTTTTT
clone size: -; V gene: TRBV5-8; D gene: -; J gene: TRBJ1-5; CDR3 protein: CASSLDLGGFRGDQPQHF; CDR3 DNA: TGTGCCAGCAGCTTGGACTTGGGGGGGTTTAGGGGTGATCAGCCCCAGCATTTT
clone size: -; V gene: TRBV11-2; D gene: TRBD2; J gene: TRBJ2-1; CDR3 protein: CASSLLRLAGRNEQFF; CDR3 DNA: TGTGCCAGCAGCCTGCTTCGACTAGCGGGACGAAATGAGCAGTTCTTC
clone size: once; V gene: TRBV18; D gene: -; J gene: TRBJ1-1; CDR3 protein: CASSPSRLQLNTEAFF; CDR3 DNA: TGTGCCAGCTCACCATCCAGGCTGCAGCTGAACACTGAAGCTTTCTTT
clone size: -; V gene: TRBV6-6; D gene: TRBD2; J gene: TRBJ2-7; CDR3 protein: CASSYVTSGVYEQYF; CDR3 DNA: TGTGCCAGCAGTTACGTTACTAGCGGGGTCTACGAGCAGTACTTC
clone size: -; V gene: TRBV5-1; D gene: -; J gene: TRBJ1-4; CDR3 protein: CASSTATNEKLFF; CDR3 DNA: TGCGCCAGCAGCACCGCAACTAATGAAAAACTGTTTTTT
clone size: -; V gene: TRBV5-1; D gene: -; J gene: TRBJ1-2; CDR3 protein: CASSLAGSLSYGYTF; CDR3 DNA: TGCGCCAGCAGCTTGGCAGGCAGCCTATCCTATGGCTACACCTTC
clone size: -; V gene: TRBV6-5; D gene: -; J gene: TRBJ2-1; CDR3 protein: CASSSLGPEQFF; CDR3 DNA: TGTGCCAGCAGTTCCCTCGGACCGGAGCAGTTCTTC
clone size: -; V gene: TRBV2; D gene: TRBD2; J gene: TRBJ2-7; CDR3 protein: CASRAGSSYSYEQYF; CDR3 DNA: TGTGCCAGCAGAGCGGGATCCTCGTATTCCTACGAGCAGTACTTC
clone size: -; V gene: TRBV4-2; D gene: TRBD2; J gene: TRBJ2-7; CDR3 protein: CASSQVMRSGSYEQYF; CDR3 DNA: TGTGCCAGCAGCCAAGTAATGCGGAGCGGGAGCTACGAGCAGTACTTC
clone size: -; V gene: TRBV6-6; D gene: -; J gene: TRBJ1-5; CDR3 protein: CASSYAGASNQPQHF; CDR3 DNA: TGTGCCAGCAGTTACGCCGGGGCCAGCAATCAGCCCCAGCATTTT
clone size: -; V gene: TRBV5-4; D gene: TRBD1; J gene: TRBJ2-5; CDR3 protein: CASSSTGGGETQYF; CDR3 DNA: TGTGCCAGCAGCTCGACAGGGGGCGGCGAGACCCAGTACTTC
clone size: -; V gene: TRBV30; D gene: TRBD1; J gene: TRBJ2-2; CDR3 protein: CACTGTAQGTGELFF; CDR3 DNA: TGTGCCTGCACAGGGACAGCCCAGGGAACCGGGGAGCTGTTTTTT
clone size: -; V gene: TRBV5-1; D gene: -; J gene: TRBJ2-7; CDR3 protein: CASSLASGLREQYF; CDR3 DNA: TGCGCCAGCAGCTTGGCCTCGGGGTTGAGGGAGCAGTACTTC
clone size: -; V gene: TRBV5-1; D gene: TRBD1; J gene: TRBJ2-2; CDR3 protein: CASERTGLDTGELFF; CDR3 DNA: TGCGCCAGCGAAAGGACAGGGCTGGACACCGGGGAGCTGTTTTTT
clone size: few; V gene: TRBV5-5; D gene: -; J gene: TRBJ1-1; CDR3 protein: CASSLIGGTEAFF; CDR3 DNA: TGTGCCAGCAGCTTGATTGGGGGCACTGAAGCTTTCTTT
clone size: -; V gene: TRBV13; D gene: TRBD2; J gene: TRBJ2-1; CDR3 protein: CASSPRLAGVNEQFF; CDR3 DNA: TGTGCCAGCAGCCCCAGGCTAGCGGGGGTTAATGAGCAGTTCTTC
clone size: -; V gene: TRBV13; D gene: -; J gene: TRBJ2-1; CDR3 protein: CASTRARVNHEQFF; CDR3 DNA: TGTGCCAGCACCAGGGCTCGGGTCAATCATGAGCAGTTCTTC
clone size: few; V gene: TRBV7-2; D gene: TRBD2; J gene: TRBJ2-6; CDR3 protein: CASKLAGPSGANVLTF; CDR3 DNA: TGTGCCAGCAAACTAGCGGGGCCCTCTGGGGCCAACGTCCTGACTTTC
clone size: -; V gene: TRBV28; D gene: TRBD2; J gene: TRBJ2-5; CDR3 protein: CASSLRGGQETQYF; CDR3 DNA: TGTGCCAGCAGTTTAAGGGGAGGGCAAGAGACCCAGTACTTC
clone size: -; V gene: TRBV27; D gene: TRBD1; J gene: TRBJ2-5; CDR3 protein: CASSVNRGPQETQYF; CDR3 DNA: TGTGCCAGCAGTGTCAACAGGGGCCCACAAGAGACCCAGTACTTC
clone size: -; V gene: TRBV19; D gene: TRBD1; J gene: TRBJ1-4; CDR3 protein: CASSMGGQTNEKLFF; CDR3 DNA: TGTGCCAGTAGTATGGGGGGACAGACGAATGAAAAACTGTTTTTT
clone size: -; V gene: TRBV20-1; D gene: -; J gene: TRBJ2-1; CDR3 protein: CSAQQGNEQFF; CDR3 DNA: TGCAGTGCTCAACAGGGAAATGAGCAGTTCTTC
clone size: -; V gene: TRBV5-6; D gene: TRBD1; J gene: TRBJ1-1; CDR3 protein: CASSLSGQGVFMTEAFF; CDR3 DNA: TGTGCCAGCAGCTTGAGTGGGCAGGGGGTATTTATGACTGAAGCTTTCTTT
clone size: -; V gene: TRBV28; D gene: TRBD1; J gene: TRBJ1-5; CDR3 protein: CASSFPSRGQGLNSNQPQHF; CDR3 DNA: TGTGCCAGCAGTTTCCCATCTCGGGGACAGGGGCTCAATAGCAATCAGCCCCAGCATTTT
clone size: -; V gene: TRBV5-4; D gene: -; J gene: TRBJ1-6; CDR3 protein: CASSLEVNSPLHF; CDR3 DNA: TGTGCCAGCAGCTTGGAAGTCAATTCACCCCTCCACTTT
clone size: -; V gene: TRBV27; D gene: TRBD2; J gene: TRBJ2-7; CDR3 protein: CASRQRGLAGVGYEQYF; CDR3 DNA: TGTGCCAGCAGACAAAGGGGACTAGCGGGAGTTGGGTACGAGCAGTACTTC
clone size: -; V gene: TRBV28; D gene: -; J gene: TRBJ1-1; CDR3 protein: CASSLTIAPWTAFF; CDR3 DNA: TGTGCCAGCAGTTTAACCATAGCCCCCTGGACGGCTTTCTTT
clone size: -; V gene: TRBV28; D gene: -; J gene: TRBJ1-1; CDR3 protein: CASSLRFTEAFF; CDR3 DNA: TGTGCCAGCAGTTTGCGGTTCACTGAAGCTTTCTTT
clone size: -; V gene: TRBV7-6; D gene: TRBD2; J gene: TRBJ2-3; CDR3 protein: CASSYGTSGGDTQYF; CDR3 DNA: TGTGCCAGCAGCTACGGGACTAGCGGGGGAGATACGCAGTATTTT
clone size: once; V gene: TRBV21-1; D gene: -; J gene: TRBJ2-2; CDR3 protein: CASSKDNRGLRDTGELFF; CDR3 DNA: TGTGCCAGCAGCAAAGATAACAGGGGGCTCCGGGACACCGGGGAGCTGTTTTTT
clone size: -; V gene: TRBV7-9; D gene: TRBD1; J gene: TRBJ1-2; CDR3 protein: CASSGWDRSGYTF; CDR3 DNA: TGTGCCAGCAGCGGATGGGACAGGTCTGGCTACACCTTC
clone size: -; V gene: TRBV7-2; D gene: TRBD2; J gene: TRBJ2-3; CDR3 protein: CASRNSGATDTQYF; CDR3 DNA: TGTGCCAGCAGAAATAGCGGGGCCACAGATACGCAGTATTTT
clone size: -; V gene: TRBV19; D gene: -; J gene: TRBJ2-1; CDR3 protein: CASSMTVNNEQFF; CDR3 DNA: TGTGCCAGTAGTATGACCGTTAACAATGAGCAGTTCTTC
clone size: -; V gene: TRBV10-2; D gene: TRBD1; J gene: TRBJ1-1; CDR3 protein: CASSEGQGYTEAFF; CDR3 DNA: TGCGCCAGCAGTGAGGGACAGGGATACACTGAAGCTTTCTTT